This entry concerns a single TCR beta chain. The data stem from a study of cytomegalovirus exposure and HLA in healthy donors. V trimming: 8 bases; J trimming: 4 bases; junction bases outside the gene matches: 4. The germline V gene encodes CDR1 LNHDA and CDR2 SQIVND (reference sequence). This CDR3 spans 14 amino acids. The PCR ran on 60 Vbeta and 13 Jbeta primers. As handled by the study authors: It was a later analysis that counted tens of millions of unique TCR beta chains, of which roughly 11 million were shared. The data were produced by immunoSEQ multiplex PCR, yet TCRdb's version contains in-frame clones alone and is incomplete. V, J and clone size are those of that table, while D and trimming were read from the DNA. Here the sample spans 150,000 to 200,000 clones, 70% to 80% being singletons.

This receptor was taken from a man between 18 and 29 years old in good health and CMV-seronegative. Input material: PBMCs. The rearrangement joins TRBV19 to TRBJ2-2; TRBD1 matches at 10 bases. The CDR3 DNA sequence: TGTGCCAGTTTAGACAGGGGGCGCACCGGGGAGCTGTTTTTT. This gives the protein CASLDRGRTGELFF.